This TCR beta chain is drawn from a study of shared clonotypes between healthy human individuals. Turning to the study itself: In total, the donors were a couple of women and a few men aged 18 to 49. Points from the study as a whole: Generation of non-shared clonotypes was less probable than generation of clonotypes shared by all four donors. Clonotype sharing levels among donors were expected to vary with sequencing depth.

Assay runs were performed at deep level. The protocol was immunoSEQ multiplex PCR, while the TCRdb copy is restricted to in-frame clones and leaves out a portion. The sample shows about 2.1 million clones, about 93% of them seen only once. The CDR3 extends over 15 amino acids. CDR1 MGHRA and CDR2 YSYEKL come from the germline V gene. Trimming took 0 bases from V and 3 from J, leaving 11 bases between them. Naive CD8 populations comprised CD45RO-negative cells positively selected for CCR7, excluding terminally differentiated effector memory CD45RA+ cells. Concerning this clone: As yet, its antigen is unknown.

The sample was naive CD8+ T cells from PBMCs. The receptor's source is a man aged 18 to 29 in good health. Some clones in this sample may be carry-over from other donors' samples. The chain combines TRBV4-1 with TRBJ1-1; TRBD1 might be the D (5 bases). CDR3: CASSQDRWGYTEAFF. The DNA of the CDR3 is TGCGCCAGCAGCCAAGATAGGTGGGGGTACACTGAAGCTTTCTTT.